The sequence of this TCR beta chain was determined in a study of CD8 T cells in ankylosing spondylitis. Per germline, CDR1 LGHNA and CDR2 YNFKEQ. The CDR3 is made up of 17 amino acids. V shed 1 base and J 0 bases; nucleotides not matched to a gene: 8. Using quantitative 5'-RACE with molecular barcodes, the authors made TCR beta libraries. TCRdb reprocessed the 5' RACE reads via MiXCR and lists one record per CDR3 protein. This sample carries about 540,000 distinct CDR3 sequences, about 13% of them seen once, and the ten largest clones take around 7%. Study-wide results and limits: Reportedly, disease-linked clones are significantly enriched in ankylosing spondylitis patients' matched synovial fluid. Those disease-linked clones were CD8+; they were also relatively rare in peripheral blood. Earlier studies detected some motif variants in reactive arthritis synovial fluid and blood. Characteristic, it appeared, of ankylosing spondylitis blood was a TCR beta motif of eight highly homologous variants.

There are a few counts of this clonotype. Antigen specificity is unknown. Input material: blood, either unsorted or a sorted T cell fraction (not recorded which). The clonotype originates from a male donor with ankylosing spondylitis. This chain uses TRBV4-2 with TRBJ1-2; 7 nucleotides match TRBD1. The chain's CDR3 is CASSQAGQEVSNYGYTF. CDR3 in DNA: TGTGCCAGCAGCCAAGCAGGACAGGAGGTATCTAACTATGGCTACACCTTC.